The source of this T cell receptor (beta chain) is a study of cytomegalovirus exposure and HLA in healthy donors. The PCR contained 60 Vbeta and 13 Jbeta primers. Profiled with immunoSEQ multiplex PCR; TCRdb holds only in-frame clones, not every one. Of some 190,000 clones in the sample, almost 75% were seen once. Sequenced material: PBMCs. The TCR originated in a woman aged 25 to 39 in good health and CMV-seropositive.

The CDR3, as DNA: TGTGCCAGCAGTGAATCGGCTAGCGGGAGTGGGACCCAGTACTTC. It is translated as CASSESASGSGTQYF. This chain connects TRBV6-1 to TRBJ2-5; 10 bases agree with TRBD2. The CDR3 spans 15 residues. V shed 2 bases and J 7 bases; nucleotides not matched to a gene: 7. CDR1 MNHNS and CDR2 SASEGT come from the germline V gene.